This is a list of T cell receptor beta chains from one sample in a study of circulating and synovial CD4+ cells in juvenile arthritis. Sequencing was performed with immunoSEQ multiplex PCR; in TCRdb, only in-frame clones are kept and a portion is missing. The sample has around 32,000 clones, around 95% seen once; the top ten hold approximately 0.17%. The sequenced material came from CD4+ T cells from blood. These receptors were collected from a human donor with juvenile idiopathic arthritis. Each CDR3 is given with its conserved first and last residue. A D gene is named only where the DNA matches it firmly. Size is omitted from some rows. Given values are once, few, many or a class for expanded clones.

j_call | clone_size | d_call | v_call | cdr3_nt | cdr3_aa
TRBJ1-1 | NA | NA | TRBV10-3 | TGTGCCATCAGTGAAGCCAGGATGGGGGGAGCTGAAGCTTTCTTT | CAISEARMGGAEAFF
TRBJ2-3 | NA | TRBD2 | TRBV14 | TGTGCCAGCAGCCCCAACCCTAGCGGGGGAGCCAGCACAGATACGCAGTATTTT | CASSPNPSGGASTDTQYF
TRBJ1-5 | NA | TRBD1 | TRBV7-7 | TGTGCTAGCGCGGGGACAGGGGACAATCAGCCCCAGCATTTT | CASAGTGDNQPQHF
TRBJ2-7 | NA | NA | TRBV7-9 | TGTGCCAGCAGCCCGGACTTCCAAGCCTACGAGCAGTACTTC | CASSPDFQAYEQYF
TRBJ1-1 | NA | TRBD1 | TRBV6-1 | TGTGCCAGCAGCGGGACAGGAGACACTGAAGCTTTCTTT | CASSGTGDTEAFF
TRBJ2-3 | NA | TRBD2 | TRBV6-1 | TGTGCCAGCAGTGTTTCAGCGGGGGGGATAAGCACAGATACGCAGTATTTT | CASSVSAGGISTDTQYF
TRBJ1-5 | NA | NA | TRBV30 | TGTGCCTGGAGTGACAGGGTTAGTCAGCCCCAGCATTTT | CAWSDRVSQPQHF
TRBJ2-7 | NA | NA | TRBV30 | TGTGCCTGGAGTGTACAGAACTTCTACGAGCAGTACTTC | CAWSVQNFYEQYF
TRBJ1-2 | NA | NA | TRBV6-6 | TGTGCCAGCACCTCTCGAGGGCGGGGTACGTCCCATGGCTACACCTTC | CASTSRGRGTSHGYTF
TRBJ2-5 | once | NA | TRBV5-1 | TGCGCCAGCAGCACTTTAGGAGTCTACGAGACCCAGTACTTC | CASSTLGVYETQYF
TRBJ2-1 | NA | NA | TRBV7-3 | TGTGCCAGCAGCTTAAGACTAAGCTCCTACAATGAGCAGTTCTTC | CASSLRLSSYNEQFF
TRBJ2-3 | NA | TRBD2 | TRBV30 | TGTGCCTGGAGCGGCGGGAGGGGAGCAGATACGCAGTATTTT | CAWSGGRGADTQYF
TRBJ2-2 | few | NA | TRBV5-1 | TGCGCCAGCAGCTTGGGAGGAGGGGCGTACACCGGGGAGCTGTTTTTT | CASSLGGGAYTGELFF
TRBJ1-2 | NA | TRBD1 | TRBV5-6 | TGTGCCAGCAGCTGGGACCAGACAGGGCTATACTATGGCTACACCTTC | CASSWDQTGLYYGYTF
TRBJ1-4 | NA | TRBD1 | TRBV27 | TGTGCCAGCAGTGGAACCGGGACAGGGGACGTAAAACTGTTTTTT | CASSGTGTGDVKLFF
TRBJ2-5 | NA | TRBD2 | TRBV18 | TGTGCCAGCTCACCAATCCAGACTAGCGGCCTAAGAGAGACCCAGTACTTC | CASSPIQTSGLRETQYF
TRBJ2-7 | NA | NA | TRBV9 | TGTGCCAGCAGCGTAACAGGGATGGCAGACGAGCAGTACTTC | CASSVTGMADEQYF
TRBJ1-4 | NA | NA | TRBV21-1 | TGTGCCAGCAGCAAAGTCCCAAGAGGGCAGCCCTTCCTCCCTATCACTATTGAAAAACTGTTTTTT | CASSKVPRGQPFLPITIEKLFF
TRBJ2-5 | NA | TRBD1 | TRBV19 | TGTGCCAGTAGTGCGCAGGACAGGGGGCTGGGGGAGACCCAGTACTTC | CASSAQDRGLGETQYF
TRBJ1-6 | NA | TRBD1 | TRBV2 | TGTGCCAGCAGTGTCCTATATGGACAGGGTAATAATTCACCCCTCCACTTT | CASSVLYGQGNNSPLHF
TRBJ2-5 | once | TRBD1 | TRBV7-9 | TGTGCCAGCAGCAAGGACAGGGCCAGGGAGACCCAGTACTTC | CASSKDRARETQYF
TRBJ2-6 | NA | NA | TRBV6-1 | TGTGCCAGCTTGTCGGACACTGGGGCCAACGTCCTGACTTTC | CASLSDTGANVLTF
TRBJ2-7 | NA | NA | TRBV7-8 | TGTGCCAGCAGCTTAGCCCCGTGGGCTCGGAACGAGCAGTACTTC | CASSLAPWARNEQYF
TRBJ1-2 | NA | TRBD1 | TRBV30 | TGTGCCTGGAGTTCAGACAGGGGGAAGGGTGGCTACACCTTC | CAWSSDRGKGGYTF
TRBJ1-6 | NA | NA | TRBV7-3 | TGTGCCAGCAGCTTAACTGGACACACCAGGGGTTCACCCCTCCACTTT | CASSLTGHTRGSPLHF
TRBJ1-6 | NA | TRBD1 | TRBV11-2 | TGTGCCAGCAGTCCCCCCGACAGGGACTATTCACCCCTCCACTTT | CASSPPDRDYSPLHF
TRBJ1-2 | NA | TRBD1 | TRBV19 | TGTGCCAGTAGCCAGCGTCCGGGACAGGACTATGGCTACACCTTC | CASSQRPGQDYGYTF
TRBJ2-2 | NA | TRBD1 | TRBV4-2 | TGTGCCAGCAGCTCCTCCGGCAGGGGGACCACCGGGGAGCTGTTTTTT | CASSSSGRGTTGELFF
TRBJ2-2 | NA | NA | TRBV28 | TGTGCCAGCAGTTTTGAGGGCACCGGGGAGCTGTTTTTT | CASSFEGTGELFF
TRBJ2-7 | NA | TRBD1 | TRBV4-3 | TGCGCCAGCAGCCAAGAAAGGGACAGTTCCTACGAGCAGTACTTC | CASSQERDSSYEQYF
TRBJ1-1 | NA | NA | TRBV25-1 | TGTGCCAGCAGTGTGCAGAAGTTTACCAACACTGAAGCTTTCTTT | CASSVQKFTNTEAFF
TRBJ2-1 | NA | TRBD2 | TRBV9 | TGTGCCAGCAGCCCCCCCACTAGCGCGTACAATGAGCAGTTCTTC | CASSPPTSAYNEQFF
TRBJ2-3 | NA | TRBD2 | TRBV9 | TGTGCCAGCAGCGATAGCGGGGAGAAAACAGATACGCAGTATTTT | CASSDSGEKTDTQYF
TRBJ2-5 | NA | NA | TRBV15 | TGTGCCACCAGCACACGACAGTCGCAGACCCAGTACTTC | CATSTRQSQTQYF
TRBJ1-2 | NA | NA | TRBV29-1 | TGCAGCGTTAGTGCAGGGGATGGCTACACCTTC | CSVSAGDGYTF
TRBJ2-2 | NA | TRBD2 | TRBV2 | TGTGCCAGCAACGGCGCGGGGGGCGGCGGCGGGGAGCTGTTTTTT | CASNGAGGGGGELFF
TRBJ1-1 | few | TRBD1 | TRBV14 | TGTGCCAGCAGCCAAGACCAGCGGACAGGGGGTGCTTTCTTT | CASSQDQRTGGAFF
TRBJ1-2 | NA | NA | TRBV6-6 | TGTGCCAGCCGCAGGAACTATGGCTACACCTTC | CASRRNYGYTF
TRBJ1-4 | NA | NA | TRBV7-2 | TGTGCCAGCAGCTTAGCTGGACACCCTAATGAAAAACTGTTTTTT | CASSLAGHPNEKLFF
TRBJ2-7 | once | NA | TRBV30 | TGTGCCTGGGGGGGGAGCACGTACGAGCAGTACTTC | CAWGGSTYEQYF
TRBJ2-1 | NA | TRBD2 | TRBV7-9 | TGTGCCAGCAGCTTAGCCCTAGCGGGGGGGTACAATGAGCAGTTCTTC | CASSLALAGGYNEQFF
TRBJ2-3 | once | NA | TRBV7-2 | TGTGCCAGCAGCTTGCAGGGTTCCACAGATACGCAGTATTTT | CASSLQGSTDTQYF
TRBJ1-1 | once | TRBD1 | TRBV2 | TGTGCCAGCAGCGTATCGGAAGGGACAGGGCGGTTCACTGAAGCTTTCTTT | CASSVSEGTGRFTEAFF
TRBJ1-1 | NA | TRBD1 | TRBV11-3 | TGTGCCAGCAGCTTTTGGACAGGTCGGAACACTGAAGCTTTCTTT | CASSFWTGRNTEAFF
TRBJ1-1 | NA | NA | TRBV5-1 | TGCGCCAGCAGCTTGGCCGGGAGCACTGAAGCTTTCTTT | CASSLAGSTEAFF
TRBJ1-1 | NA | TRBD1 | TRBV5-1 | TGCGCCAGCAGCTCGTCAGGGGGCTTGAGGGGCACTGAAGCTTTCTTT | CASSSSGGLRGTEAFF
TRBJ2-2 | NA | NA | TRBV19 | TGTGCCAGTACGGCTTTCCCCAGGGGTTTAACCGGGGAGCTGTTTTTT | CASTAFPRGLTGELFF
TRBJ2-1 | NA | TRBD2 | TRBV18 | TGTGCCAGCTCACCGGGGCGAGCGGGGGGGGAGCAGTTCTTC | CASSPGRAGGEQFF
TRBJ1-2 | NA | NA | TRBV29-1 | TGCAGCGTTGCAATTAACTATGGCTACACCTTC | CSVAINYGYTF
TRBJ2-3 | NA | NA | TRBV5-5 | TGTGCCAGCAGCTTGGTCGGTCAGGGGAGCACAGATACGCAGTATTTT | CASSLVGQGSTDTQYF